The clone carrying this T cell receptor beta chain was seen a handful of times. This specimen comes from a study of blood T cell repertoires in COVID-19. As for the study in general: COVID-19 samples, acute and convalescent, were from the United States, Italy and Spain. Sample material is recorded as cDNA or gDNA derived from T cells, B-cell-depleted T cells, or PBMCs.

Assay used: immunoSEQ multiplex PCR; TCRdb lists only in-frame clones, some missing. The sample has over 250,000 clones; approximately 85% are singletons. V was pared by 5 bases and J by 2 bases, with 4 bases of the junction left unmatched. The CDR3 is 14 residues long. CDR1 MNHEY and CDR2 SVGAGI come from the germline V gene. This TCR was sampled from a human donor in a cohort sampled during active COVID-19. The sequencing sample was made of peripheral blood. This chain joins TRBV6-5 and TRBJ2-7; 9 bases are shared with TRBD1. The CDR3 loop is CASSPTGGPYEQYF. The CDR3, as DNA: TGTGCCAGCAGTCCGACAGGGGGTCCCTACGAGCAGTACTTC.